This TCR beta chain was recorded in a study of blood T cell repertoires in COVID-19. Background on the study: Spain, Italy and the United States supplied samples that represented acute and convalescent COVID-19. In each case, the material was cDNA or gDNA derived from T cells, B-cell-depleted T cells, or PBMCs.

Per the original data handling: By means of reference gene primer amplification, nucleated cell counts were estimated. Data came from immunoSEQ multiplex PCR; TCRdb stores just in-frame clones and leaves some out. V, J and clone size were drawn from that table, and D and trimming were deduced from the DNA. The profile shows roughly 120,000 clones, less than 85% of them singletons. V shed 6 bases, J shed 1 base, and the junction held 9 bases outside the gene matches. Germline V lookup: CDR1 SQVTM, CDR2 ANQGSEA. The CDR3 loop spans 16 amino acids. Specimen: peripheral blood. V and J are TRBV29-1 and TRBJ2-2; 9 nucleotides line up with TRBD1. This receptor was taken from a man aged 45-65 years with acute or convalescent COVID-19. The CDR3 loop reads CSVPREGQGNTGELFF. Here the CDR3 DNA reads TGCAGCGTCCCCAGAGAGGGACAGGGGAACACCGGGGAGCTGTTTTTT.